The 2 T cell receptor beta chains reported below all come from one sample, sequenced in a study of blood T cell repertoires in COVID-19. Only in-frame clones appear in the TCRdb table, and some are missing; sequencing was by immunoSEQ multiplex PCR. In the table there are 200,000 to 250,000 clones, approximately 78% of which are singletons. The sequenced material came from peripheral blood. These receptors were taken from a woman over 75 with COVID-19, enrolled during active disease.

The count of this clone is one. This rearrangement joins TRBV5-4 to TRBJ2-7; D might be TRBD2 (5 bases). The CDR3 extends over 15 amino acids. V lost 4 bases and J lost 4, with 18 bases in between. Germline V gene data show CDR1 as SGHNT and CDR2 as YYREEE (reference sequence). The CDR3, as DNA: TGTGCCAGCAGCCCCGGAGGTTCCCTGCGGTACGAGCAGTACTTC. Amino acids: CASSPGGSLRYEQYF.

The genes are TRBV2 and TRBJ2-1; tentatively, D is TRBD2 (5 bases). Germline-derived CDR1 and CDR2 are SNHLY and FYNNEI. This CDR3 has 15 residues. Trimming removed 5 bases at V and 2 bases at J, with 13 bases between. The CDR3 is CASSPSGSPYNEQFF. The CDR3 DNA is TGTGCCAGCAGTCCTTCGGGGTCGCCCTACAATGAGCAGTTCTTC.